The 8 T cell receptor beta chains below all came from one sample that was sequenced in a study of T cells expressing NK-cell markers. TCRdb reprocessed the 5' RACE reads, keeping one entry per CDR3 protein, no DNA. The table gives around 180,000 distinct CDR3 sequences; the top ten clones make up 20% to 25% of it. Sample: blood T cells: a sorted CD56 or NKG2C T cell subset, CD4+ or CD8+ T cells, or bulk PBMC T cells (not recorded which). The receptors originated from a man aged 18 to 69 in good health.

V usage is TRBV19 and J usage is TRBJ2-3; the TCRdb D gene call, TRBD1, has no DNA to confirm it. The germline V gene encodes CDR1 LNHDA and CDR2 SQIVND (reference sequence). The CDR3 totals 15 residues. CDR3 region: CASSMGRGFADTQYF.

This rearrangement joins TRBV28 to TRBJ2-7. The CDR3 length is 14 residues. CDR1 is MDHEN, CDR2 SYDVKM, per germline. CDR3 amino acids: CASSLSTETYEQYF.

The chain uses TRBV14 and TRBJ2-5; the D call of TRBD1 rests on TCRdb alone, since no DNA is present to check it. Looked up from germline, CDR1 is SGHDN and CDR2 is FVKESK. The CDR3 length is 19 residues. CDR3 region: CASSQSISQPGPTQETQYF.

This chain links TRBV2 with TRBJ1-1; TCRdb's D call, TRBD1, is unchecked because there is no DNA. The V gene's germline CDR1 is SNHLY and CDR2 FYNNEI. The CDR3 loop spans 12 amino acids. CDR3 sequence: CASSDPQGSAFF.

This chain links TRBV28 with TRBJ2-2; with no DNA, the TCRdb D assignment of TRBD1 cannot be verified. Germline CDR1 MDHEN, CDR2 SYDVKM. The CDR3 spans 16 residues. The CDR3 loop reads CASRGLWVTNTGELFF.

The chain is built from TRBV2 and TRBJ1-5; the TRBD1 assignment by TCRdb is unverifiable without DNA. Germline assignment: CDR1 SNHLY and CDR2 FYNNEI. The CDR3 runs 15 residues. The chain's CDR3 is CASSEASTGKGPQHF.

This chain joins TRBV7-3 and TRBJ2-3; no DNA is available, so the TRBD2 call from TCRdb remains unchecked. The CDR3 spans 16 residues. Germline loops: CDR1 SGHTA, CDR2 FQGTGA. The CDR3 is CASSLTSGGATDTQYF.

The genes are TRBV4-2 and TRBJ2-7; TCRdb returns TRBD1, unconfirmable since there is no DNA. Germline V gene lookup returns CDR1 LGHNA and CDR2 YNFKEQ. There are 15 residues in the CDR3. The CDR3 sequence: CASSQDDGHRYEQYF.